This T cell receptor beta chain emerged from a study of shared clonotypes between healthy human individuals. Background on the study: Two female and a few male donors aged 18 to 49 were enrolled. Study results and caveats: Naive CD4 clonotypes were shared across a handful of donors at roughly 5.5%.

This clone occurred a few times. Its antigen is still unknown. Sequenced by immunoSEQ multiplex PCR; TCRdb stores in-frame clones only, minus some. The sample consists of 600,000 to 700,000 clones, about three quarters of them appearing once. The germline CDR1 and CDR2 sequences are SGHDT and YYEEEE. The CDR3 loop spans 15 amino acids. V was clipped by 3 bases and J by 2 bases, with 14 bases between them. The rearrangement uses TRBV5-6 and TRBJ2-5; the D gene is possibly TRBD1 (5 bases). The sample consisted of memory CD4+ T cells sorted from blood. Sample subset: CD45RA-negative fraction. The receptor comes from a woman under 40 in good health. CDR3 sequence reads: CASSSIRAGQETQYF. The CDR3 DNA follows: TGTGCCAGCAGCTCCATCCGGGCAGGGCAAGAGACCCAGTACTTC. The variable domain in full, completed from reference TRBV5-6 and TRBJ2-5, reads DAGVTQSPTHLIKTRGQQVTLRCSPKSGHDTVSWYQQALGQGPQFIFQYYEEEERQRGNFPDRFSGHQFPNYSSELNVNALLLGDSALYLCASSSIRAGQETQYFGPGTRLLVL.